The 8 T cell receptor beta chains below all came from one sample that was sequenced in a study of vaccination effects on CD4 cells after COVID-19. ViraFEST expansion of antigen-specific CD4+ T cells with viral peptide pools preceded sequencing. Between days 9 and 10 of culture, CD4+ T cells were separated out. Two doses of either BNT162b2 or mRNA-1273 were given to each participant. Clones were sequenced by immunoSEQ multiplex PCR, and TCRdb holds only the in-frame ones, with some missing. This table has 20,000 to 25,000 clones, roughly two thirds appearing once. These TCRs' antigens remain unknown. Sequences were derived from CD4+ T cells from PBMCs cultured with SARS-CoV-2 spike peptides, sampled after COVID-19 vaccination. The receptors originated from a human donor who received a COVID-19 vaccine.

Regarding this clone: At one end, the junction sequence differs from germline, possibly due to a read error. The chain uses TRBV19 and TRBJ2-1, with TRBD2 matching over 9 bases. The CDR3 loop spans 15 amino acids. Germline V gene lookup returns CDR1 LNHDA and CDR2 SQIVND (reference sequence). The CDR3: CASTGGRAGHNEQFF. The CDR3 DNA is TGTGCGAGTACCGGCGGGAGGGCCGGCCACAATGAGCAGTTCTTC. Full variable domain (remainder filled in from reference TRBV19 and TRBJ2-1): DGGITQSPKYLFRKEGQNVTLSCEQNLNHDAMYWYRQDPGQGLRLIYYSQIVNDFQKGDIAEGYSVSREKKESFPLTVTSAQKNPTAFYLCASTGGRAGHNEQFFGPGTRLTVL.

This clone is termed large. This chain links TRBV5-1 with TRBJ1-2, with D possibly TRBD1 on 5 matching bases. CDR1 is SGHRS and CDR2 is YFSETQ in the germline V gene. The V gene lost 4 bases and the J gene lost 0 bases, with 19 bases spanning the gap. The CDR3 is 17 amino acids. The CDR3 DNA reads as TGCGCCAGCAGCCCCAGCGGGGGGGGTCAGACTAACTATGGCTACACCTTC. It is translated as CASSPSGGGQTNYGYTF.

CDR3 sequence: CASRNLPGPGLAGGPGTGELFF. The CDR3 region has the DNA TGTGCCAGCCGCAATCTCCCTGGTCCGGGACTAGCGGGAGGGCCGGGCACCGGGGAGCTGTTTTTT. The chain uses TRBV21-1 and TRBJ2-2; the tabulated D call, TRBD2, remains unverified against the DNA. TRBV21-1 is termed a pseudogene. The CDR3 totals 22 residues.

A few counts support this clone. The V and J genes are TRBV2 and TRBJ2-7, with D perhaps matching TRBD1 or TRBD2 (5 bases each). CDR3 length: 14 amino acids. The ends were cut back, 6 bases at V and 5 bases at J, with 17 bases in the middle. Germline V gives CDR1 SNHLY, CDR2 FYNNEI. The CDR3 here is CASSREGYIHEQYF. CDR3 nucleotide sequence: TGTGCCAGCAGCCGCGAGGGGTACATACACGAGCAGTACTTC. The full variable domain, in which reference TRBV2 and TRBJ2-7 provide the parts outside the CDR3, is EPEVTQTPSHQVTQMGQEVILRCVPISNHLYFYWYRQILGQKVEFLVSFYNNEISEKSEIFDDQFSVERPDGSNFTLKIRSTKLEDSAMYFCASSREGYIHEQYFGPGTRLTVT.

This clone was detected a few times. CDR3 DNA: TGTGCCAGCAGCTTACAGCTGAACACTGAAGCTTTCTTT. Residues: CASSLQLNTEAFF. This chain joins TRBV7-9 and TRBJ1-1; D unclear. The length of the CDR3 is 13 residues. Trimming took off 2 bases at V and 0 bases at J, with 4 bases between the two ends. Per the germline V gene, CDR1 is SEHNR and CDR2 is FQNEAQ (reference sequence).

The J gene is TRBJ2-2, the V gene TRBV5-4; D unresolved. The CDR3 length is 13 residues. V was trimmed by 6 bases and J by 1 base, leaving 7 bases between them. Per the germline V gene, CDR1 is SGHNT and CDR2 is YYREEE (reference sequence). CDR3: CASIIQNTGELFF. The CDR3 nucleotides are TGTGCCAGCATTATACAGAACACCGGGGAGCTGTTTTTT. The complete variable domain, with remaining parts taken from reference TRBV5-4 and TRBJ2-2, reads ETGVTQSPTHLIKTRGQQVTLRCSSQSGHNTVSWYQQALGQGPQFIFQYYREEENGRGNFPPRFSGLQFPNYSSELNVNALELDDSALYLCASIIQNTGELFFGEGSRLTVL.

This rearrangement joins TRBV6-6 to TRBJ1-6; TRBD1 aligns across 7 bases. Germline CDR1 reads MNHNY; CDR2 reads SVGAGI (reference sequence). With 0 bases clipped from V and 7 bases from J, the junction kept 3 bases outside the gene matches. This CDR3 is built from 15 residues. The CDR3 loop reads CASSYSTGRNSPLHF. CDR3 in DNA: TGTGCCAGCAGTTACTCGACAGGGAGGAATTCACCCCTCCACTTT.

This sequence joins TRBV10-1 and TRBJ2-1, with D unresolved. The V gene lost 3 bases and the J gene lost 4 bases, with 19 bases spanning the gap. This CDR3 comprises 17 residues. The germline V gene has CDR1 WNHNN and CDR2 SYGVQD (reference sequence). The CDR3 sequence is CASSEPIRDQIYNEQFF. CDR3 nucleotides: TGCGCCAGCAGTGAACCAATCCGAGACCAGATATACAATGAGCAGTTCTTC.